This T cell receptor beta chain comes out of a study of early T cells in non-severe SARS-CoV-2 infection. Study-wide background: RNA in bulk from unsorted whole blood was sequenced, and chains were unpaired. Study-wide results and limits: Clonotype matching in VDJdb favored anti-spike CD8 responses and did not capture private and CD4 specificities.

This clonotype was recorded many times. Antigen unknown. Germline-derived CDR1 and CDR2 are MNHNS and SASEGT. This CDR3 is built from 17 residues. V gave up 4 bases and J gave up 1 base; unmatched junction bases: 8. The TCR library protocol was used to attach unique molecular identifiers. These identifiers were attached to individual cDNA molecules. TCRdb reprocessed the 5' RACE reads with MiXCR, giving one entry per CDR3 protein. Counted here are around 61,000 distinct CDR3 sequences, roughly a tenth occurring once; the ten biggest clones make up 6.5%. Sequenced sample: whole blood. This sequence originates from an adult who was a healthcare worker with PCR-confirmed SARS-CoV-2 infection or an uninfected control (not recorded which). The chain recombines TRBV6-1 with TRBJ1-5; 9 nucleotides agree with TRBD1. For the CDR3, the DNA is TGTGCCAGCAGTGGAACCACAGGGGGCCCGAGCAATCAGCCCCAGCATTTT. It is translated as CASSGTTGGPSNQPQHF.